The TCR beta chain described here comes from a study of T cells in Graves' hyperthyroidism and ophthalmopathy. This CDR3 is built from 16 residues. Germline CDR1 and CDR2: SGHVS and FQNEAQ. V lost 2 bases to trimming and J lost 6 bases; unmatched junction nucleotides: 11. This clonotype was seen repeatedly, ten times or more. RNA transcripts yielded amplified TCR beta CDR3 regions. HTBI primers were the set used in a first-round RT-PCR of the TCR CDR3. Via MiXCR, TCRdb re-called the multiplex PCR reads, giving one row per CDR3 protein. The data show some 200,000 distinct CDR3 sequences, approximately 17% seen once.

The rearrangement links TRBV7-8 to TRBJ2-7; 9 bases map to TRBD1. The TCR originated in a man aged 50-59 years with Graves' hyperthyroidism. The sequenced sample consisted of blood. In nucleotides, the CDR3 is TGTGCCAGCAGCTTACGATTGGGACAGGGCAGAGGCGAGCAGTACTTC. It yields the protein CASSLRLGQGRGEQYF.